Only a few counts were recorded for the clone carrying this T cell receptor (beta chain). What it binds is not known. These data originate in a study of shared clonotypes between healthy human individuals. Study conclusions and caveats: Depth was large, yet rarefaction showed that sorted-subset sequencing was incomplete. Genetic and exposure-history diversity was limited by the few donors.

Germline V lookup: CDR1 SGHRS, CDR2 YFSETQ. CDR3 length: 16 amino acids. The germline V and J ends were trimmed by 3 bases and 4 bases, with 19 bases remaining between them. The data were produced by immunoSEQ multiplex PCR, yet TCRdb's version contains in-frame clones alone and is incomplete. The sample includes a few hundred thousand clones, about nine tenths of them seen just once. The chain joins TRBV5-1 to TRBJ2-5; D call uncertain. This clonotype was sampled from a man younger than 35 in good health. Specimen: memory CD8+ T cells sorted from blood. Subset specified: CD45RO+ cells pooled with CCR7-negative TemRA cells. The DNA of the CDR3 is TGCGCCAGCAGCTCTCAACTAACTGGGCCGAGAGAGACCCAGTACTTC. Its translation: CASSSQLTGPRETQYF.